These 3 T cell receptor beta chains share one sample of origin, sequenced in a study of identical twins. TCRdb reprocessed the 5' RACE reads via MiXCR and lists one record per CDR3 protein. Of hundreds of thousands of distinct CDR3 sequences in the sample, 15% to 20% were seen once. These data were also filed under a second study, of T cells expressing NK-cell markers.

Material: PBMCs. The receptors were gathered from a woman under 30 in good health.

The table lists this clonotype with a few counts. This rearrangement joins TRBV6-1 to TRBJ1-5; D not resolved. Germline V gene data show CDR1 as MNHNS and CDR2 as SASEGT. The CDR3 sequence is 15 residues long. The V end lost 4 bases, the J end lost 3 bases, and 13 bases lay between the germline ends. CDR3 nucleotide sequence: TGTGCCAGCAGTGCATCGCCGGGCCTCAATCAGCCCCAGCATTTT. Amino acids: CASSASPGLNQPQHF.

The chain joins TRBV6-5 to TRBJ2-1; no firm D call. The CDR3 loop spans 11 amino acids. Trimming shortened V by 6 bases and J by 10 bases, and 10 bases separated the two germline ends. Germline assignment: CDR1 MNHEY and CDR2 SVGAGI. The CDR3 bases are TGTGCCAGCAGATTTGTAGAAGAGCAGTTCTTC. Its translation: CASRFVEEQFF.

The chain has TRBV12-3 or TRBV12-4 and TRBJ1-3; TRBD1 is a possible D gene (5 bases). The CDR3 has 17 residues. V lost 6 bases to trimming and J lost 2 bases, with 20 bases between them. The CDR3: CASSRTPGGSAGNTIYF. DNA for the CDR3: TGTGCCAGCAGCCGGACACCCGGGGGGTCGGCTGGAAACACCATATATTTT.